This is a list of T cell receptor beta chains from one sample in a study of vaccination and CD4 T cells after COVID-19. These receptors have no known antigen. TCRdb analysed the PCR reads with MiXCR anew, one entry per CDR3 protein. The sample has fewer than 13,000 distinct CDR3 sequences, about two fifths seen once; the top ten hold 13% to 15%. Input material: CD4+ T cells from blood, cultured in vitro. These receptors all stem from a human donor in good health. CDR3s include the opening cysteine and the closing phenylalanine or tryptophan. A D gene is named only where the DNA matches it firmly. Not all rows give a size; the values are once, few, many and, for expanded clones, a class.

TRBJ2-6 TRBV20-1 TRBD2 few TGCAGTGCTAGATCCGGGACTAGCGGGACCTCTGGGGCCAACGTCCTGACTTTC CSARSGTSGTSGANVLTF
TRBJ2-1 TRBV6-2/TRBV6-3 TRBD2 few TGTGCCAGCAAGGGACTAGCGGGAGAGTCGTCCTACAATGAGCAGTTCTTC CASKGLAGESSYNEQFF
TRBJ1-5 TRBV2 NA NA TGTGCCAGCAGTAGATCAACAAGCAATCAGCCCCAGCATTTT CASSRSTSNQPQHF
TRBJ2-3 TRBV7-2 NA few TGTGCCAGCAGCTTGATGGTGGTCGGTGCAGATACGCAGTATTTT CASSLMVVGADTQYF
TRBJ2-1 TRBV24-1 TRBD2 few TGTGCCACCAGTGATTGGACTAGCGGGAGACTTTGGGAGCAGTTCTTC CATSDWTSGRLWEQFF
TRBJ2-5 TRBV20-1 NA NA TGCAGTGCCCCACTCGCTCCCGGGGCGACCCAGTACTTC CSAPLAPGATQYF
TRBJ1-2 TRBV6-5 NA NA TGTGCCAGCAGTTACACCCGGGACACCCTACATCCCTCCTTC CASSYTRDTLHPSF
TRBJ1-5 TRBV12-3/TRBV12-4 NA NA TGTGCCGTGGGGGGAGGGAGTAGCAATCAGCCCCAGCATTTT CAVGGGSSNQPQHF
TRBJ2-5 TRBV7-7 NA few TGTGCTAGCGGTGCAGGCCCGGAAGCATCCCAGTACTTC CASGAGPEASQYF
TRBJ2-3 TRBV6-2/TRBV6-3 TRBD2 NA TGTGCCAGCAGTTACGGGCTAGCGGGAACAGATACGCAGTATTTT CASSYGLAGTDTQYF
TRBJ2-5 TRBV12-3/TRBV12-4 NA NA TGTGCCAGCAGTCTAAGGGGCGAAGAGACCCAGTACTTC CASSLRGEETQYF
TRBJ2-7 TRBV7-8 TRBD1 NA TGTGCCAGCAGCTTACAAGGACAGGGAAGCGAGCAGTACTTC CASSLQGQGSEQYF
TRBJ1-2 TRBV27 NA NA TGTGCCAGCAGTTTAGGGGGCTATCCCTATGGCTACACCTTC CASSLGGYPYGYTF
TRBJ2-7 TRBV2 TRBD1 NA TGTGCCAGCAAAACTTCCGGGACAGGTGCCTACGAGCAGTACTTC CASKTSGTGAYEQYF
TRBJ2-1 TRBV12-3/TRBV12-4 NA NA TGTGCCAGCAGTTTTCCGTACAATGAGCAGTTCTTC CASSFPYNEQFF
TRBJ2-1 TRBV29-1 NA few TGCAGCGTTGACGACTCCTACAATGAGCAGTTCTTC CSVDDSYNEQFF
TRBJ2-3 TRBV6-2/TRBV6-3 TRBD1 few TGTGCCAGCAGTAAAGGGACAGCAGATACGCAGTATTTT CASSKGTADTQYF
TRBJ2-1 TRBV7-8 NA NA TGTGCCAGCAGCTCGGTCAGCGCTCAGACCTACAATGAGCAGTTCTTC CASSSVSAQTYNEQFF
TRBJ2-1 TRBV7-9 NA NA TGTGCCAGCAGCTTAGGGTGGGGGGACAGTTACAATGAGCAGTTCTTC CASSLGWGDSYNEQFF
TRBJ2-1 TRBV7-2 TRBD2 NA TGTGCCAGCAGCTTAGGTATCATAGGGGCCAGCGGGAGGGGCTACAATGAGCAGTTCTTC CASSLGIIGASGRGYNEQFF
TRBJ1-1 TRBV6-2/TRBV6-3 NA NA TGTGCCAGCACCACCGGCGGGGGGTTCACTGAAGCTTTCTTT CASTTGGGFTEAFF
TRBJ2-3 TRBV7-7 TRBD2 NA TGTGCTAGCAGCTTGGGACTAGCGGGAAGAGGGGATACGCAGTATTTT CASSLGLAGRGDTQYF
TRBJ1-1 TRBV19 TRBD1 NA TGTGCCAGTAGCACCACTTACTGGGACAGAGAAGCTTTCTTT CASSTTYWDREAFF
TRBJ2-1 TRBV20-1 NA NA TGCAGTGCACACTCTCGGACGGGAAATGAGCAGTTCTTC CSAHSRTGNEQFF
TRBJ1-5 TRBV7-2 NA NA TGTGCCAGCAGCCCCGTAGCAGGGTACAATCAGCCCCAGCATTTT CASSPVAGYNQPQHF
TRBJ2-5 TRBV2 NA NA TGTGCCAGCAGTGAGGGGTACGCAGGCTCTCACCAAGAGACCCAGTACTTC CASSEGYAGSHQETQYF
TRBJ1-2 TRBV6-1 NA NA TGTGCCAGTAAATTGAGTGGAGGGGCACCGAGTGGAGGACTCACCTTC CASKLSGGAPSGGLTF
TRBJ1-2 TRBV27 TRBD1 few TGTGCCAGCAGTTTGGAAGGACAGGGGTATTTCGGCTACACCTTC CASSLEGQGYFGYTF